This is a list of T cell receptor beta chains from one sample in a study of T cell repertoires in cytomegalovirus infection. TCRdb processed the reads anew with MiXCR; each CDR3 protein has one entry. The data contain 180,000 or so distinct CDR3 sequences, approximately 17% of them singletons. The sample taken for sequencing was CD8+ T cells from PBMCs. The receptors were sampled from a human donor in good health (CMV status not recorded). Some clones in this sample may be carry-over from other donors' samples. Each CDR3 is given with its conserved first and last residue. The order of the fields is V gene, clone size, D gene, J gene, CDR3 DNA, CDR3 protein. The D gene is left open where the match is weak. Rows give clone size only sometimes, using once, few, many, or a class for an expanded clone.

v_call: TRBV6-8
clone_size: few
d_call: TRBD1
j_call: TRBJ1-1
cdr3_nt: TGTGCCAGCAGTAAGGGGGCAATAAGGACTGAAGCTTTCTTT
cdr3_aa: CASSKGAIRTEAFF

v_call: TRBV7-2
clone_size: few
d_call: .
j_call: TRBJ1-1
cdr3_nt: TGTGCCAGCAGCCCGCATACAGGAGGGATTAGTGAAGCTTTCTTT
cdr3_aa: CASSPHTGGISEAFF

v_call: TRBV2
clone_size: few
d_call: .
j_call: TRBJ1-4
cdr3_nt: TGTGCCAGCAGTGAGGAGGGACAAATTAATGAAAAACTGTTTTTT
cdr3_aa: CASSEEGQINEKLFF

v_call: TRBV6-5
clone_size: .
d_call: TRBD1
j_call: TRBJ1-1
cdr3_nt: TGTGCCAGCAGTACCCTGACAGGGGTGACTGAAGCTTTCTTT
cdr3_aa: CASSTLTGVTEAFF

v_call: TRBV14
clone_size: .
d_call: TRBD1
j_call: TRBJ2-7
cdr3_nt: TGTGCCAGCAGCCAAGTCGGGACAGGGCGTTTGTTCCCATTCTACGAGCAGTACTTC
cdr3_aa: CASSQVGTGRLFPFYEQYF

v_call: TRBV7-8
clone_size: .
d_call: .
j_call: TRBJ1-1
cdr3_nt: TGTGCCAGCAGCTTAGATATTCCTGAAGCTTTCTTT
cdr3_aa: CASSLDIPEAFF

v_call: TRBV6-5
clone_size: .
d_call: .
j_call: TRBJ1-3
cdr3_nt: TGTGCCAGCAGTTACTCTCCGACCTCTGGAAACACCATATATTTT
cdr3_aa: CASSYSPTSGNTIYF

v_call: TRBV5-4
clone_size: few
d_call: .
j_call: TRBJ1-4
cdr3_nt: TGTGCCAGCAGCTTCGATCCTCAGTCTGTCCTTAATGAAAAACTGTTTTTT
cdr3_aa: CASSFDPQSVLNEKLFF

v_call: TRBV7-2
clone_size: .
d_call: TRBD1
j_call: TRBJ1-1
cdr3_nt: TGTGCCAGCAGCCGGGACAGGGGGCCGAACACTGAAGCTTTCTTT
cdr3_aa: CASSRDRGPNTEAFF

v_call: TRBV4-3
clone_size: .
d_call: .
j_call: TRBJ2-7
cdr3_nt: TGCGCCAGCAGCCAAGCTAGAGGAACAGCCTACGAGCAGTACTTC
cdr3_aa: CASSQARGTAYEQYF

v_call: TRBV7-9
clone_size: few
d_call: .
j_call: TRBJ1-5
cdr3_nt: TGTGCCAGCAGCTCGGACGTACAGGGAATGGAACAGCCCCAGCATTTT
cdr3_aa: CASSSDVQGMEQPQHF

v_call: TRBV29-1
clone_size: few
d_call: TRBD2
j_call: TRBJ2-1
cdr3_nt: TGCAGCGTTTCCCGGCCTAGCGGGGGGGCATACAATGAGCAGTTCTTC
cdr3_aa: CSVSRPSGGAYNEQFF

v_call: TRBV7-9
clone_size: few
d_call: TRBD2
j_call: TRBJ2-7
cdr3_nt: TGTGCCAGCAGCTTAGCGGTAGCGGGGTACTACGAGCAGTACTTC
cdr3_aa: CASSLAVAGYYEQYF

v_call: TRBV4-3
clone_size: .
d_call: .
j_call: TRBJ2-3
cdr3_nt: TGCGCCAGCAGCCAGAGGGGGGACCATACGCAGTATTTT
cdr3_aa: CASSQRGDHTQYF

v_call: TRBV20-1
clone_size: few
d_call: TRBD1
j_call: TRBJ1-4
cdr3_nt: TGCAGTGCTCAGGGGGAAGCAACTAATGAAAAACTGTTTTTT
cdr3_aa: CSAQGEATNEKLFF

v_call: TRBV7-2
clone_size: few
d_call: .
j_call: TRBJ1-4
cdr3_nt: TGTGCCAGCAGTCCCCCGGGGGCTCCTAATGAAAAACTGTTTTTT
cdr3_aa: CASSPPGAPNEKLFF

v_call: TRBV7-8
clone_size: .
d_call: TRBD1
j_call: TRBJ2-5
cdr3_nt: TGTGCCAGCAACCTTTACGGACAGGGCGAAGAGACCCAGTACTTC
cdr3_aa: CASNLYGQGEETQYF

v_call: TRBV7-9
clone_size: .
d_call: .
j_call: TRBJ1-1
cdr3_nt: TGTGCCAGCAGAGCCGGGACCGAGAACACTGAAGCTTTCTTT
cdr3_aa: CASRAGTENTEAFF

v_call: TRBV27
clone_size: .
d_call: .
j_call: TRBJ2-7
cdr3_nt: TGTGCCAGCAGTTTTGGCGGGAAAACTTACGAGCAGTACTTC
cdr3_aa: CASSFGGKTYEQYF

v_call: TRBV7-6
clone_size: .
d_call: .
j_call: TRBJ2-2
cdr3_nt: TGTGCTAGCAGCTTAGTAGTAGGCACCGGGGAGCTGTTTTTT
cdr3_aa: CASSLVVGTGELFF